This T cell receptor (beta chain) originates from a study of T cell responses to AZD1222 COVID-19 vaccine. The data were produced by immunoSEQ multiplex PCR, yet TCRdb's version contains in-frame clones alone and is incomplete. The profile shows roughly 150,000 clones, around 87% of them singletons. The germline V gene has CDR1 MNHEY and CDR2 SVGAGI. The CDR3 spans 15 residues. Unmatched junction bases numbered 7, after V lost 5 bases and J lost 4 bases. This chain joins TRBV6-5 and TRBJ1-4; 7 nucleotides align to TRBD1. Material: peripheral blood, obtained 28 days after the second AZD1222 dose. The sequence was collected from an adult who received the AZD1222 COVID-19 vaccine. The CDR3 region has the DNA TGTGCCAGCAGTCAACAGGGGCGGAATAATGAAAAACTGTTTTTT. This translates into CASSQQGRNNEKLFF.